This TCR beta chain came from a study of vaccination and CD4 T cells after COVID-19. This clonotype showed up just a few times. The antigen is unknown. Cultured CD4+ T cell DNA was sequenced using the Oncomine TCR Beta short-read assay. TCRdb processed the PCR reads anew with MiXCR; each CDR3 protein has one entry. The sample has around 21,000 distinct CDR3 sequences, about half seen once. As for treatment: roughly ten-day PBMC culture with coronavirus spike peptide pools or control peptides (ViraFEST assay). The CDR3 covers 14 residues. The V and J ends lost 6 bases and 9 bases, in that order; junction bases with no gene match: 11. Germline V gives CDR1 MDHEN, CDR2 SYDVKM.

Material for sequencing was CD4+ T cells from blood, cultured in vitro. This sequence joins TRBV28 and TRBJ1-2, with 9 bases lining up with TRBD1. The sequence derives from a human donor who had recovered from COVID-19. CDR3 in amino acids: CASRQRTGESRYTF. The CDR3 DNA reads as TGTGCCAGCAGGCAACGGACAGGGGAAAGTCGCTACACCTTC.